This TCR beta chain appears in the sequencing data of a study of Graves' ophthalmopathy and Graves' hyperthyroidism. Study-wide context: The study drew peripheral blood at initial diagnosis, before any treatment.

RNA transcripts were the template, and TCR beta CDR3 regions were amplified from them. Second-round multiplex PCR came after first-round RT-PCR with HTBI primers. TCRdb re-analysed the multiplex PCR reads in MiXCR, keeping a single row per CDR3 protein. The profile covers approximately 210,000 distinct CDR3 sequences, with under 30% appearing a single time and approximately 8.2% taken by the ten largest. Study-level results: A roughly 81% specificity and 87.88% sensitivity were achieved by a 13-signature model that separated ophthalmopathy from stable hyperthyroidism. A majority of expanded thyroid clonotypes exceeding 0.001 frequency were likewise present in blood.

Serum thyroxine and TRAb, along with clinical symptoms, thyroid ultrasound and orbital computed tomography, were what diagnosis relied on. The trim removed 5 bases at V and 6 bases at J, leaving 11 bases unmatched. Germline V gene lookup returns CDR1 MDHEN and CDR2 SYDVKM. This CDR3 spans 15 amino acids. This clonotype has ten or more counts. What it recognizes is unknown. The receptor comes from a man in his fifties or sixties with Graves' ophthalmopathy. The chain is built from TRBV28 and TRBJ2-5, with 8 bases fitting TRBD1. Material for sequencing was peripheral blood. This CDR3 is CASSQQGVGWKTQYF. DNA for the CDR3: TGTGCCAGCAGTCAACAGGGGGTAGGATGGAAGACCCAGTACTTC.